Listed below are T cell receptor beta chains from one sample, sequenced in a study of cytomegalovirus exposure and HLA in healthy donors. The assay was immunoSEQ multiplex PCR, and TCRdb's table has in-frame clones only and misses some. The sample contains about 220,000 clones, approximately 87% of which appear only once. The sequenced sample was PBMCs. All receptors derive from a man aged 18-30 years in good health and CMV-seronegative. The CDR3 runs from the conserved cysteine through the conserved F or W. Each record gives: V gene, D gene, J gene, clone size, CDR3 length, CDR3 protein, CDR3 DNA. D genes are given only for firm matches. Only part of the rows carry a size: once, few, many, or a class if the clone is expanded.

TRBV2	NA	TRBJ2-1	many	13	CASSISSYNEQFF	TGTGCCAGCAGTATCAGCTCCTACAATGAGCAGTTCTTC
TRBV5-5	NA	TRBJ2-7	once	15	CASSLVPGEGYEQYF	TGTGCCAGCAGCTTGGTTCCAGGGGAGGGCTACGAGCAGTACTTC
TRBV5-1	TRBD1	TRBJ2-7	few	14	CASSSGQGAYEQYF	TGCGCCAGCAGCTCGGGACAGGGAGCCTACGAGCAGTACTTC
TRBV7-2	TRBD2	TRBJ2-7	NA	15	CASSPRLAVNYEQYF	TGTGCCAGCAGCCCAAGACTAGCGGTTAACTACGAGCAGTACTTC
TRBV10-3	TRBD1	TRBJ1-5	NA	14	CAISGQGYNQPQHF	TGTGCCATCAGTGGACAGGGCTACAATCAGCCCCAGCATTTT
TRBV6-5	NA	TRBJ2-3	NA	10	CASPVNTQYF	TGTGCCAGCCCGGTGAATACGCAGTATTTT
TRBV5-4	NA	TRBJ1-1	NA	14	CASSLGWANTEAFF	TGTGCCAGCAGCTTGGGTTGGGCGAACACTGAAGCTTTCTTT
TRBV6-1	TRBD1	TRBJ1-6	NA	15	CASSGTGLLSSPLHF	TGTGCCAGCAGTGGGACAGGGCTCCTCTCTTCACCCCTCCACTTT
TRBV19	NA	TRBJ1-5	NA	13	CASSISPPQPQHF	TGTGCCAGTAGTATCTCTCCCCCCCAGCCCCAGCATTTT
TRBV5-6	TRBD2	TRBJ2-5	NA	16	CASSGWGLADQETQYF	TGTGCCAGCAGCGGTTGGGGACTAGCAGACCAAGAGACCCAGTACTTC
TRBV7-9	TRBD1	TRBJ2-2	NA	14	CASTQGVNTGELFF	TGTGCCAGCACTCAGGGGGTGAACACCGGGGAGCTGTTTTTT
TRBV2	NA	TRBJ2-5	NA	13	CASSDRVQETQYF	TGTGCCAGCAGTGATAGAGTCCAAGAGACCCAGTACTTC